Listed here are 24 T cell receptor beta chains from one sample, sequenced in a study of radiation and T cells in renal cell carcinoma. Some clones are missing from TCRdb's copy, which holds only in-frame ones; the method was immunoSEQ multiplex PCR. The data hold roughly 78,000 clones, with over 80% observed a single time. Time point of the sample: blood 2 weeks post-SBRT. Treatment denoted: 15 Gy SBRT to primary tumor, nephrectomy 4 weeks later. Sample: blood, taken from a patient whose treatment included radiotherapy and nephrectomy. The origin of the receptors is a man in his sixties with renal cell carcinoma.

The chain has TRBV6-6 and TRBJ2-7; no reliable D call. V was pared by 5 bases and J by 4 bases, with 9 bases between. The CDR3 is 12 amino acids. From germline, CDR1 is MNHNY and CDR2 SVGAGI (reference sequence). CDR3 DNA: TGTGCCAGCAGTCTTAGCTTTTACGAGCAGTACTTC. It is translated as CASSLSFYEQYF.

This clone was seen a handful of times. The rearrangement links TRBV29-1 to TRBJ1-5; 7 nucleotides line up with TRBD1. Germline CDR1 and CDR2: SQVTM and ANQGSEA. This CDR3 has 14 residues. Trimming removed 6 bases from V and 4 bases from J; junction bases left unmatched: 9. DNA of the CDR3: TGCAGCGTAGCCCTAGGGACAGCTAATCAGCCCCAGCATTTT. It specifies CSVALGTANQPQHF.

V gene TRBV6-1 combines with J gene TRBJ2-1, with 8 bases aligning to TRBD2. Looked up from germline, CDR1 is MNHNS and CDR2 is SASEGT. J was trimmed by 3 bases and V by 3 bases; bases with no gene match: 10. The CDR3 has 17 residues. DNA for the CDR3: TGTGCCAGCAGTGACTTTAGAGCGGGAGTTTACTACAATGAGCAGTTCTTC. Translation gives CASSDFRAGVYYNEQFF.

This clone has just a few counts. The V call is TRBV7-9, the J call TRBJ1-2, with TRBD1 as a possible D gene (5 bases). The CDR3 contains 15 residues. Germline lookup yields CDR1 SEHNR and CDR2 FQNEAQ (reference sequence). V was trimmed by 6 bases and J by 0 bases, leaving 14 bases between them. CDR3 DNA: TGTGCCAGCAGGGCAGGGCGGAGGACTAACTATGGCTACACCTTC. Protein sequence: CASRAGRRTNYGYTF.

This chain links TRBV18 with TRBJ2-6, with D hard to call. CDR3 size: 17 residues. Germline V CDR1 and CDR2: KGHSH, LQKENI. Trimming removed 5 bases at V and 0 bases at J, with 14 bases between. The CDR3 DNA is TGTGCCAGCTCAGAGTCTTCTAGAGCCTCTGGGGCCAACGTCCTGACTTTC. Protein sequence: CASSESSRASGANVLTF. The variable domain in full, with the rest retrieved from reference TRBV18 and TRBJ2-6, is NAGVMQNPRHLVRRRGQEARLRCSPMKGHSHVYWYRQLPEEGLKFMVYLQKENIIDESGMPKERFSAEFPKEGPSILRIQQVVRGDSAAYFCASSESSRASGANVLTFGAGSRLTVL.

The chain uses TRBV30 and TRBJ1-2, with 7 positions matching TRBD1. The CDR3 runs to 12 residues. Germline V CDR1 and CDR2: GTSNPN, SVGIG (reference sequence). V shed 5 bases, J shed 7 bases, and the junction held 7 bases outside the gene matches. The CDR3 sequence is CAWATGSPGYTF. CDR3 DNA: TGTGCCTGGGCGACAGGGAGTCCTGGCTACACCTTC.

This chain connects TRBV29-1 to TRBJ2-3; TRBD2 might be the D (6 bases). Germline lookup yields CDR1 SQVTM and CDR2 ANQGSEA. This CDR3 region has 15 residues. The V end was cut by 0 bases, the J end by 2 bases, with 12 bases between. The CDR3: CSVEDGDWYTDTQYF. The CDR3 DNA sequence: TGCAGCGTTGAAGATGGGGACTGGTACACAGATACGCAGTATTTT.

V is TRBV9 and J is TRBJ2-1; 9 positions match TRBD2. Trimming removed 0 bases from V and 8 bases from J; junction bases left unmatched: 9. CDR1 and CDR2 from the germline V gene are SGDLS and YYNGEE. The CDR3 loop spans 16 amino acids. In DNA form, the CDR3 reads TGTGCCAGCAGCGTAGTTTGGACTAGCGATGGGGATGAGCAGTTCTTC. This codes for CASSVVWTSDGDEQFF.

The V gene is TRBV11-3, the J gene TRBJ2-1, with TRBD1 identical over 8 bases. Germline lookup yields CDR1 SGHNT and CDR2 YENEEA. CDR3 length equals 14 residues. V dropped 5 bases and J dropped 6; count of bases not matched to a gene: 6. The CDR3 bases are TGTGCCAGCAGCCGGGGACAGGAGCTCAATGAGCAGTTCTTC. Its protein is CASSRGQELNEQFF.

The chain recombines TRBV7-9 with TRBJ2-5, with 12 bases that match TRBD1. CDR3 length: 15 residues. The junction had 5 bases not matched to a gene; V was cut back by 5 bases and J by 4 bases. Looked up from germline, CDR1 is SEHNR and CDR2 is FQNEAQ (reference sequence). The CDR3 loop reads CASSPRDRGPETQYF. CDR3 nucleotides: TGTGCCAGCAGCCCCCGGGACAGGGGGCCAGAGACCCAGTACTTC.

The chain employs TRBV2 and TRBJ2-1, with 11 bases lining up with TRBD1. CDR1 is SNHLY, CDR2 FYNNEI, per germline. This CDR3 region has 16 residues. The ends lost 10 bases at V and 0 bases at J; junction bases unmatched: 8. CDR3: CATRDRGISSYNEQFF. CDR3 nucleotides: TGTGCCACCCGGGACAGGGGGATAAGCTCCTACAATGAGCAGTTCTTC.

This chain connects TRBV29-1 to TRBJ1-1, with 7 bases matching TRBD1. The CDR3 totals 12 residues. The germline V gene encodes CDR1 SQVTM and CDR2 ANQGSEA. The V gene end was trimmed by 4 bases and the J gene end by 7 bases; junction bases not matched to a gene: 6. CDR3 residues: CSVGDRDREAFF. CDR3 nucleotide sequence: TGCAGCGTTGGGGACAGAGACCGTGAAGCTTTCTTT.

The rearrangement uses TRBV19 and TRBJ2-2; no clear D. V lost 8 bases and J lost 5, with 6 bases in between. The germline V gene has CDR1 LNHDA and CDR2 SQIVND (reference sequence). This CDR3 comprises 11 residues. The CDR3 spells CASRRTGELFF. The CDR3 bases are TGTGCCAGTCGTCGGACCGGGGAGCTGTTTTTT.

The CDR3: CASSLRLPGAETQYF. As DNA, the CDR3 is TGTGCCAGCAGCTTGAGACTACCTGGGGCGGAGACCCAGTACTTC. V gene TRBV5-6 combines with J gene TRBJ2-5; tentatively, D is TRBD1 or TRBD2 (5 bases each). Germline CDR1 and CDR2: SGHDT and YYEEEE. The CDR3 loop spans 15 amino acids. V shed 1 base and J shed 5 bases, with 15 bases lying between them.

The chain couples TRBV10-3 to TRBJ2-1; possibly TRBD1 for D (5 bases). The CDR3 is 15 amino acids. Per germline, CDR1 ENHRY and CDR2 SYGVKD. V was pared by 10 bases and J by 8 bases, with 24 bases between. For the CDR3, the DNA is TGTGCCAGCATAGGGGTAAGGGGCGTCTCGGATGAGCAGTTCTTC. Amino acid sequence: CASIGVRGVSDEQFF.

The chain recombines TRBV19 with TRBJ2-2, with 10 bases that match TRBD2. Germline V gene sequence: CDR1 LNHDA, CDR2 SQIVND (reference sequence). Trimming at V came to 7 bases and at J to 7 bases, leaving 6 bases not matched to a gene. The CDR3 runs 14 residues. The CDR3 loop reads CASNKREGYGELFF. CDR3 DNA sequence: TGTGCCAGTAACAAGCGGGAGGGTTACGGGGAGCTGTTTTTT.

The chain carries TRBV5-6 and TRBJ2-5; D is uncertain. V was trimmed by 0 bases and J by 2 bases, leaving 8 bases between them. The length of the CDR3 is 14 residues. Looked up from germline, CDR1 is SGHDT and CDR2 is YYEEEE. CDR3 DNA sequence: TGTGCCAGCAGCTTGGGTCGCAGACAAGAGACCCAGTACTTC. Translated: CASSLGRRQETQYF.

This clone has more than one count but fewer than ten. This chain joins TRBV5-1 and TRBJ1-1; D gene uncertain. Germline CDR1 is SGHRS and CDR2 is YFSETQ. The CDR3 runs 16 residues. With 0 bases removed from V and 0 bases from J, the gap between germline ends came to 12 bases. The CDR3 region has the DNA TGCGCCAGCAGCTTGGCCCCCGGGATAATGAACACTGAAGCTTTCTTT. It is translated as CASSLAPGIMNTEAFF.

V and J are TRBV15 and TRBJ2-7; D may be TRBD2 (6 bases). The CDR3 runs 17 residues. The V end lost 0 bases, the J end lost 6 bases, and 21 bases lay between the germline ends. The germline V gene has CDR1 LNHNV and CDR2 YYDKDF (reference sequence). The CDR3 DNA follows: TGTGCCACCAGCAGAGATGGGGCAGGGAGGTCCAGAGGCGAGCAGTACTTC. Translated: CATSRDGAGRSRGEQYF.

The genes are TRBV5-4 and TRBJ1-5, with a possible D match to TRBD1 (5 bases). Trimming left V 0 bases short and J 7 bases short, with 8 bases between. The CDR3 loop spans 13 amino acids. CDR1 is SGHNT and CDR2 is YYREEE in the germline V gene (reference sequence). In DNA, the CDR3 is TGTGCCAGCAGCTTGGAGGGGACGCAGCCCCAGCATTTT. Protein sequence: CASSLEGTQPQHF.

The V call is TRBV28, the J call TRBJ2-1, with 9 bases aligning to TRBD2. V shed 7 bases, J shed 4 bases, and the junction held 5 bases outside the gene matches. Germline V gives CDR1 MDHEN, CDR2 SYDVKM. This CDR3 region has 14 residues. CDR3 protein: CASKASGIYNEQFF. As DNA, the CDR3 is TGTGCCAGCAAGGCTAGCGGGATTTACAATGAGCAGTTCTTC. The whole variable domain, filled in from reference TRBV28 and TRBJ2-1, reads DVKVTQSSRYLVKRTGEKVFLECVQDMDHENMFWYRQDPGLGLRLIYFSYDVKMKEKGDIPEGYSVSREKKERFSLILESASTNQTSMYLCASKASGIYNEQFFGPGTRLTVL.

This clone showed up just once. The gene calls are TRBV4-2 and TRBJ2-5, with 15 bases identical to TRBD2. Per germline, CDR1 LGHNA and CDR2 YNFKEQ. The CDR3 spans 16 residues. J was trimmed by 5 bases and V by 3 bases; bases with no gene match: 4. As DNA, the CDR3 is TGTGCCAGCAGCCACGGGACTAGCGGGAGGTTGGAGACCCAGTACTTC. The encoded protein is CASSHGTSGRLETQYF.

The chain carries TRBV4-3 and TRBJ1-5, with 8 bases aligning to TRBD1. With V trimmed by 5 bases and J by 4 bases, 4 bases remained unmatched. The V gene's germline CDR1 is LGHNA and CDR2 YSLEER. The CDR3 runs to 14 residues. The CDR3: CASSMTGANQPQHF. In DNA, the CDR3 is TGCGCCAGCAGCATGACAGGGGCAAATCAGCCCCAGCATTTT.

V and J are TRBV7-6 and TRBJ1-2; D remains ambiguous. The V gene's germline CDR1 is SGHVS and CDR2 FNYEAQ. The CDR3 consists of 13 residues. The germline V and J ends were trimmed by 5 bases and 4 bases, with 11 bases remaining between them. The DNA for the CDR3 is TGTGCCAGCAGCGATTTGTCGTTCTATGGCTACACCTTC. Translation gives CASSDLSFYGYTF. Full variable domain (outside the CDR3, taken from reference TRBV7-6 and TRBJ1-2): GAGVSQSPRYKVTKRGQDVALRCDPISGHVSLYWYRQALGQGPEFLTYFNYEAQQDKSGLPNDRFSAERPEGSISTLTIQRTEQRDSAMYRCASSDLSFYGYTFGSGTRLTVV.